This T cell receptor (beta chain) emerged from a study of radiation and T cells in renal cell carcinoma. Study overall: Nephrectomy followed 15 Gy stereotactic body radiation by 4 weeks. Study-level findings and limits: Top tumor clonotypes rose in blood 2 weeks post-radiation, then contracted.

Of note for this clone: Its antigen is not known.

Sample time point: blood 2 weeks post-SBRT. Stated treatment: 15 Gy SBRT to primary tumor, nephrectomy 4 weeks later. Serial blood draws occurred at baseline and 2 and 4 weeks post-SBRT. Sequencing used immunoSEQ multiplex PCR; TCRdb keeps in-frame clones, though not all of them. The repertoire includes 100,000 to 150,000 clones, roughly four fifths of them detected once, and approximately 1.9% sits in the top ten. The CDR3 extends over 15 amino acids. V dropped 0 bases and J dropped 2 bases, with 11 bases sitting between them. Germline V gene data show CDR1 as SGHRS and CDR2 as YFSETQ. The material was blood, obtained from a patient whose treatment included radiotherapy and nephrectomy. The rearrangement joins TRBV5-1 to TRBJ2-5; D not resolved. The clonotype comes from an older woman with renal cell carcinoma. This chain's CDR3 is CASSLAGLGQETQYF. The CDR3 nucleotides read TGCGCCAGCAGCTTGGCCGGGCTCGGGCAAGAGACCCAGTACTTC. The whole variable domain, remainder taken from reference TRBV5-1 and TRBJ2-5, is KAGVTQTPRYLIKTRGQQVTLSCSPISGHRSVSWYQQTPGQGLQFLFEYFSETQRNKGNFPGRFSGRQFSNSRSEMNVSTLELGDSALYLCASSLAGLGQETQYFGPGTRLLVL.